The source of this TCR beta chain is a study of blood T cell repertoires in COVID-19 (dated by TCRdb to the early 2020s). General notes on the study: Samples from collaborators originated in the United States, Italy and Spain and spanned both the acute and convalescent phases of COVID-19. Samples were obtained from the ongoing ImmuneRACE study (first 160 participants) and from roughly 1,300 subjects provided by 6 global collaborators. The repertoires were released in a freely available public database intended as a resource for research on the immune response to SARS-CoV-2. Where HLA class I and class II types were available, the types were taken from metadata supplied by the sample provider, not from assay-based typing. Nearly every sample came with metadata listing a de-identified subject ID, COVID-19 status, age in years and sex. Deeply sampled blood TCRbeta repertoires from subjects exposed to, actively infected with, or recovered from COVID-19 were included in the dataset. The prospective study material was composed of cDNA or gDNA derived from T cells, B-cell-depleted T cells, or PBMCs. The investigation overall reported the following: The quantity of clinical and demographic metadata differed by source and by participant and was supplied without curation.

CDR1 is given as SGDLS and CDR2 as YYNGEE, both from the germline V gene. Here V drops 4 bases and J drops 0 bases, and the junction holds 7 bases not matched to any gene. Including the terminal cysteine and phenylalanine, the CDR3 comprises 17 residues. Only CDR3 DNA is held: 51 bases, read in frame from base 1. About this clone: Its antigen is still unknown. No base quality values were provided; no much bigger clone lies one nucleotide off.

The collaborating institutions used their own protocols to collect whole blood in K2EDTA tubes. For TCRbeta analysis, collaborators shipped samples as frozen whole blood, isolated PBMCs, or DNA extracted from either of those sample types. TCRbeta CDR3 regions were amplified from genomic DNA using the immunoSEQ Assay, a bias-controlled multiplex PCR. As for the authors' bioinformatics: The number of nucleated cells in each sample was estimated from the amplification of reference gene primers within the assay. Sequence reads were collapsed and filtered to measure the absolute abundance of every unique TCRbeta CDR3 rearrangement. Productive Simpson clonality was computed per sample as the square root of Simpson's diversity index over productive rearrangements. Sourced from immuneACCESS, this table was stored by TCRdb with only in-frame sequences that have V and J called. A share of the clones is absent; for the studies checked, an unresolved V gene accounts for under half, and the remainder has no known explanation. The DNA was the basis for D and trimming; V, J and clone size are from that table. The sample includes 50,000 to 75,000 clones, with roughly 92% observed a single time. Around 4.3% of the sample rests with the top ten.

The receptor was derived from a middle-aged man with active COVID-19. Sample: peripheral blood. Recombination linked TRBV9 to TRBJ1-6, with TRBD1 matching 7 junction bases. The nucleotide sequence is given as TGTGCCAGCAGCCGAGAGGGGGCTGGCTCCTATAATTCACCCCTCCACTTT. It translates to CASSREGAGSYNSPLHF.